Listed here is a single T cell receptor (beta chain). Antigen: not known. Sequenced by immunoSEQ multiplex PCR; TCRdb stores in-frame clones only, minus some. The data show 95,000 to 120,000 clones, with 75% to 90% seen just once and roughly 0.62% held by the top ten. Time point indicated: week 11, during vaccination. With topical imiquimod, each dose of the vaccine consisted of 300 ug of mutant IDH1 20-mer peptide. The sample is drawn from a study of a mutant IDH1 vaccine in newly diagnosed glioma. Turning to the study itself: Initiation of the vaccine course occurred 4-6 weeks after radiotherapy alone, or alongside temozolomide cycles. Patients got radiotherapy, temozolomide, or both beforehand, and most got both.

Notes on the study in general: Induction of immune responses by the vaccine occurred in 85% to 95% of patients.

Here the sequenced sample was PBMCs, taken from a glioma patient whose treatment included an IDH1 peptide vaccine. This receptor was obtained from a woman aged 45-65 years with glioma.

The CDR3 protein is CAWGGDNEKLFF. As DNA, the CDR3 is TGTGCCTGGGGAGGGGATAATGAAAAACTGTTTTTT. The chain employs TRBV30 and TRBJ1-4; TRBD1 is a possible D gene (5 bases). The CDR3 sequence is 12 residues long. Deletions cut 5 bases from V and 4 bases from J, with 8 bases between. Germline V gene lookup returns CDR1 GTSNPN and CDR2 SVGIG (reference sequence).